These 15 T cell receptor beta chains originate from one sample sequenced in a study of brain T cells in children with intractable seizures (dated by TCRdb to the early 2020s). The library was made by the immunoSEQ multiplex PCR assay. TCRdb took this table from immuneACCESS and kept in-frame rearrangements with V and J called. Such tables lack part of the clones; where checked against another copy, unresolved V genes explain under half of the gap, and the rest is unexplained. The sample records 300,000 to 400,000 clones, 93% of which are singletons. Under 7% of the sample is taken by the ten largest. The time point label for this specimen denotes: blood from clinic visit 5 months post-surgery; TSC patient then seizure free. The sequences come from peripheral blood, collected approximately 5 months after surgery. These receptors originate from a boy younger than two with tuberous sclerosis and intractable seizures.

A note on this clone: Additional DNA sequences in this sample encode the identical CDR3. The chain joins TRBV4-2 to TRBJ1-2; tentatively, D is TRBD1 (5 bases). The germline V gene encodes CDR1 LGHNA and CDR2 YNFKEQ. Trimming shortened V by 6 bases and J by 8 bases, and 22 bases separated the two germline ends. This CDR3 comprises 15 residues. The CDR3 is CASRPDRTGEDGYTF. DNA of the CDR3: TGTGCCAGCAGACCAGATCGGACGGGGGAGGACGGCTACACCTTC.

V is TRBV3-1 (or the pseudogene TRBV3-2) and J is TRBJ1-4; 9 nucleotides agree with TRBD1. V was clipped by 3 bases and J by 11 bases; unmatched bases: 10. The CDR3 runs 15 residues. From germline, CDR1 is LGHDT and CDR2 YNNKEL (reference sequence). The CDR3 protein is CASSHATGGAYKLFF. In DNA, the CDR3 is TGTGCCAGCAGCCACGCGACAGGGGGGGCTTATAAACTGTTTTTT.

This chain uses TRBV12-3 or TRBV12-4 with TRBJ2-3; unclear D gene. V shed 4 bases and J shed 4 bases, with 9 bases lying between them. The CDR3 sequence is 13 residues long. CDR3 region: CASSSHPSDTQYF. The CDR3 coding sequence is TGTGCCAGCAGTTCCCACCCCTCAGATACGCAGTATTTT.

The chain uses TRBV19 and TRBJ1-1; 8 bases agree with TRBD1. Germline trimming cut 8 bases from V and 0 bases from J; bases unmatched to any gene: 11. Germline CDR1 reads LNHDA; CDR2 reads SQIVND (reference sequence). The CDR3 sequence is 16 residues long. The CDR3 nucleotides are TGTGCCAGTGGCCCAGGGGACAGGCCTATGAACACTGAAGCTTTCTTT. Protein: CASGPGDRPMNTEAFF. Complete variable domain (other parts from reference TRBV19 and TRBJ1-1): DGGITQSPKYLFRKEGQNVTLSCEQNLNHDAMYWYRQDPGQGLRLIYYSQIVNDFQKGDIAEGYSVSREKKESFPLTVTSAQKNPTAFYLCASGPGDRPMNTEAFFGQGTRLTVV.

CDR3: CAISPQGEKLFF. The CDR3 nucleotides read TGTGCCATCAGCCCCCAGGGTGAAAAACTGTTTTTT. The J gene is TRBJ1-4, the V gene TRBV10-3; the D gene is possibly TRBD1 (5 bases). CDR1 and CDR2 (germline): ENHRY, SYGVKD. Deletions cut 6 bases from V and 7 bases from J, with 9 bases between. This CDR3 contains 12 residues.

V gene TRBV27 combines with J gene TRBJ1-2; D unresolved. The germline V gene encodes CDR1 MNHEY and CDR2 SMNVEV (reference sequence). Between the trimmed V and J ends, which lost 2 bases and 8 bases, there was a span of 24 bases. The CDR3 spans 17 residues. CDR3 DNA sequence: TGTGCCAGCAGTTTAAGGATGTTCGAGTCGAGGATAGAGGGCTACACCTTC. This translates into CASSLRMFESRIEGYTF.

The DNA for the CDR3 is TGTGCCAGCAGCTTAGACCTTAGCACAGATACGCAGTATTTT. It is translated as CASSLDLSTDTQYF. The V and J genes are TRBV7-6 and TRBJ2-3; D ambiguous. Germline V gives CDR1 SGHVS, CDR2 FNYEAQ. CDR3 length equals 14 residues. The V end lost 1 base, the J end lost 0 bases, and 5 bases lay between the germline ends. The whole variable domain, remainder taken from reference TRBV7-6 and TRBJ2-3, is GAGVSQSPRYKVTKRGQDVALRCDPISGHVSLYWYRQALGQGPEFLTYFNYEAQQDKSGLPNDRFSAERPEGSISTLTIQRTEQRDSAMYRCASSLDLSTDTQYFGPGTRLTVL.

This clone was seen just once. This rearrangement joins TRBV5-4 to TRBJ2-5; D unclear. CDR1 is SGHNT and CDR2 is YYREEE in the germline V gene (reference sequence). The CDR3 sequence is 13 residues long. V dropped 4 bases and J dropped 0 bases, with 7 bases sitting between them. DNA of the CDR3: TGTGCCAGCAGCGAGAAGGACCAAGAGACCCAGTACTTC. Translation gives CASSEKDQETQYF.

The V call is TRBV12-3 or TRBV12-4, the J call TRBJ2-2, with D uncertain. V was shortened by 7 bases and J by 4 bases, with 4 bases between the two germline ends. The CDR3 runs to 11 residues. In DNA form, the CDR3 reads TGTGCCAGCACCGCCACCGGGGAGCTGTTTTTT. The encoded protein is CASTATGELFF.

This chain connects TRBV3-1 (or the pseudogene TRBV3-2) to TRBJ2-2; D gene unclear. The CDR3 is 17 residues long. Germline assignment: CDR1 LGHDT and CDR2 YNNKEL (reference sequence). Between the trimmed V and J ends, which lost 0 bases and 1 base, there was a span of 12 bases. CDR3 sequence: CASSQDAAVGNTGELFF. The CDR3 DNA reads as TGTGCCAGCAGCCAAGATGCGGCCGTGGGGAACACCGGGGAGCTGTTTTTT.

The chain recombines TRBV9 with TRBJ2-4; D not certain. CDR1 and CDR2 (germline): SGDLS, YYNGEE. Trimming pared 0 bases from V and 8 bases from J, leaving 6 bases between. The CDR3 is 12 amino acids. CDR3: CASSVGSDIQYF. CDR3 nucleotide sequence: TGTGCCAGCAGCGTAGGATCAGACATTCAGTACTTC.

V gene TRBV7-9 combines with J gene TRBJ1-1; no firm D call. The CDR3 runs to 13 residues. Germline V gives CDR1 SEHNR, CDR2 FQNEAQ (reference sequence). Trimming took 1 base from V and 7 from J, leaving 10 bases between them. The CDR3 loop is CASSLDTGSEAFF. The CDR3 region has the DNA TGTGCCAGCAGCTTAGATACCGGCAGTGAAGCTTTCTTT.

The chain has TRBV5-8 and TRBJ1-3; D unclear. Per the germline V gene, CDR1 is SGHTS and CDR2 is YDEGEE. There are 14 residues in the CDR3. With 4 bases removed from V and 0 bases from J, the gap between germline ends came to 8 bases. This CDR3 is CASSPGPSGNTIYF. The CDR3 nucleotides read TGTGCCAGCAGCCCCGGACCCTCTGGAAACACCATATATTTT.

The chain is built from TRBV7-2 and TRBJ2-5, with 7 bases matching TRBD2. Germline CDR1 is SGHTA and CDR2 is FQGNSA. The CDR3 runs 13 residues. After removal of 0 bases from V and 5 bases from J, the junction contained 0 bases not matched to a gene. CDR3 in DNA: TGTGCCAGCAGCTTAGCGCGGGGGGAGACCCAGTACTTC. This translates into CASSLARGETQYF. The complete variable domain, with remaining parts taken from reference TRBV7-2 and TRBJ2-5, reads GAGVSQSPSNKVTEKGKDVELRCDPISGHTALYWYRQSLGQGLEFLIYFQGNSAPDKSGLPSDRFSAERTGGSVSTLTIQRTQQEDSAVYLCASSLARGETQYFGPGTRLLVL.

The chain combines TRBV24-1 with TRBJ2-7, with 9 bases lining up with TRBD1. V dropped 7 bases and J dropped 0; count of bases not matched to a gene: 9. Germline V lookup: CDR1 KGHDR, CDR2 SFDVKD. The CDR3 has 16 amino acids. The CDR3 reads CATREPEQGASYEQYF. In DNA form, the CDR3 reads TGTGCCACCAGGGAGCCGGAACAGGGGGCCTCCTACGAGCAGTACTTC.